Listed below are T cell receptor beta chains from one sample, sequenced in a study of cytomegalovirus exposure and HLA in healthy donors. The assay was immunoSEQ multiplex PCR, and TCRdb's table has in-frame clones only and misses some. The sample holds over 100,000 clones, 80% to 90% seen once. Sequencing used PBMCs. The receptors come from a young woman in good health and CMV-seronegative. The CDR3 runs from the conserved cysteine through the conserved F or W. Fields, in order: CDR3 length, J gene, V gene, D gene, clone size, CDR3 DNA, CDR3 protein. D genes are given only for firm matches. Clone size is stated in some rows and not others, as once, few, many or a class when expanded.

length: 13
J: TRBJ2-1
V: TRBV4-1
D: TRBD1
size: .
DNA: TGCGCCAGCAGCCAGCGCACCGGACAGGCGATCCTCTTC
CDR3: CASSQRTGQAILF

length: 14
J: TRBJ1-1
V: TRBV13
D: .
size: .
DNA: TGTGCCATCCGGTCTCGGGGGGGCCCAAGAGAAGCTTTCTTT
CDR3: CAIRSRGGPREAFF

length: 11
J: TRBJ2-7
V: TRBV6-5
D: .
size: few
DNA: TGTGCCAGCACGGACACCTACGAGCAGTACTTC
CDR3: CASTDTYEQYF

length: 13
J: TRBJ2-1
V: TRBV9
D: .
size: .
DNA: TGTGCCAGCAGCGTCTCCTACCACAATGAGCAGTTCTTC
CDR3: CASSVSYHNEQFF

length: 14
J: TRBJ2-3
V: TRBV7-8
D: TRBD2
size: .
DNA: TGTGCCAGCAGCTTAGGACTAGCTGGAGATACGCAGTATTTT
CDR3: CASSLGLAGDTQYF

length: 15
J: TRBJ2-1
V: TRBV2
D: TRBD2
size: .
DNA: TGTGCCACTTTCCTGGGGCTAGCGGGGTCGGGTGAGCAGTTCTTC
CDR3: CATFLGLAGSGEQFF

length: 15
J: TRBJ1-4
V: TRBV19
D: .
size: .
DNA: TGTGCCAGTAGTATAGTTGTCACGGAGCCCGAAAAACTGTTTTTT
CDR3: CASSIVVTEPEKLFF

length: 15
J: TRBJ2-1
V: TRBV5-1
D: TRBD2
size: .
DNA: TGCGCCAGCAGCTTATCCCTAGCGGGGGCCAATGAGCAGTTCTTC
CDR3: CASSLSLAGANEQFF

length: 17
J: TRBJ2-2
V: TRBV18
D: TRBD2
size: .
DNA: TGTGCCAGCTCACCACTACCTCGGGGGGTCGGCACCGGGGAGCTGTTTTTT
CDR3: CASSPLPRGVGTGELFF

length: 20
J: TRBJ2-6
V: TRBV10-3
D: TRBD1
size: .
DNA: TGTGCCATCAGTGACCCAGCCTGGGACAGGGGGCAGTCTGGGGCCAACGTCCTGACTTTC
CDR3: CAISDPAWDRGQSGANVLTF

length: 13
J: TRBJ1-1
V: TRBV6-1
D: .
size: once
DNA: TGTGCCAGCATTCTCCCTGCGGGGGCTGAAGCTTTCTTT
CDR3: CASILPAGAEAFF

length: 16
J: TRBJ2-1
V: TRBV18
D: TRBD2
size: .
DNA: TGTGCCAGCTCACCCCAAGTAGGGACTACAAACAATGAGCAGTTCTTC
CDR3: CASSPQVGTTNNEQFF

length: 16
J: TRBJ2-1
V: TRBV25-1
D: TRBD2
size: .
DNA: TGTGCCAGCAGTGACCAAACGACTAGCGCGTACTATGAGCAGTTCTTC
CDR3: CASSDQTTSAYYEQFF

length: 14
J: TRBJ1-1
V: TRBV5-4
D: .
size: .
DNA: TGTGCCAGCAGCTTGGGGGCGGGGGAAACTGAAGCTTTCTTT
CDR3: CASSLGAGETEAFF

length: 15
J: TRBJ1-1
V: TRBV9
D: TRBD1
size: .
DNA: TGTGCCAGCAGCCCTCGAGGTGGACAGGGCACTGAAGCTTTCTTT
CDR3: CASSPRGGQGTEAFF

length: 13
J: TRBJ1-1
V: TRBV2
D: .
size: .
DNA: TGTGCCAGCAGTGATTCTGTGAGAACTGAAGCTTTCTTT
CDR3: CASSDSVRTEAFF

length: 16
J: TRBJ1-4
V: TRBV19
D: .
size: .
DNA: TGTGCCAGTAGTACCTCTACCGGGTCCGGTGGTGAAAAACTGTTTTTT
CDR3: CASSTSTGSGGEKLFF

length: 13
J: TRBJ1-5
V: TRBV18
D: .
size: .
DNA: TGTGCCAGCTCATACGGGAGCAATCAGCCCCAGCATTTT
CDR3: CASSYGSNQPQHF

length: 14
J: TRBJ1-2
V: TRBV28
D: .
size: .
DNA: TGTGCCAGCAGTTCATACATCGAAATCTATGGCTACACCTTC
CDR3: CASSSYIEIYGYTF

length: 13
J: TRBJ1-2
V: TRBV6-1
D: .
size: .
DNA: TGTGCCAGCAGTGAATATCAGGCGTATGGCTACACCTTC
CDR3: CASSEYQAYGYTF

length: 13
J: TRBJ2-3
V: TRBV7-9
D: .
size: few
DNA: TGTGCCAGCACCTCAACGGGGGAAGGTACGCAGTATTTT
CDR3: CASTSTGEGTQYF

length: 12
J: TRBJ2-1
V: TRBV5-1
D: TRBD1
size: .
DNA: TGCGCCAGCAGCTTGGGGGGACAGTTGCAGTTCTTC
CDR3: CASSLGGQLQFF

length: 15
J: TRBJ2-7
V: TRBV2
D: .
size: once
DNA: TGTGCCAGCAGCCCCGCGACAGGAAGTTCCTACGAGCAGTACTTC
CDR3: CASSPATGSSYEQYF

length: 15
J: TRBJ2-3
V: TRBV18
D: TRBD1
size: .
DNA: TGTGCCAGCTCTCGACAGGGGAGTTCCACAAATACGCAGTATTTT
CDR3: CASSRQGSSTNTQYF

length: 16
J: TRBJ2-1
V: TRBV10-1
D: TRBD1
size: .
DNA: TGCGCCAGCAGTAAGGTGTGGGACAGCTCCTACAATGAGCAGTTCTTC
CDR3: CASSKVWDSSYNEQFF

length: 20
J: TRBJ2-3
V: TRBV6-1
D: TRBD2
size: few
DNA: TGTGCCAGCAGTGATGGGGGTTGGACTAGCGGGGGCCCGCGGAAAGATACGCAGTATTTT
CDR3: CASSDGGWTSGGPRKDTQYF

length: 13
J: TRBJ1-4
V: TRBV29-1
D: TRBD1
size: .
DNA: TGCAGCGTTGCCGGGACAGGGGGCGAAAAACTGTTTTTT
CDR3: CSVAGTGGEKLFF

length: 14
J: TRBJ1-2
V: TRBV6-5
D: .
size: .
DNA: TGTGCCAGCAGTTACTCCTCCACGGGCTATGGCTACACCTTC
CDR3: CASSYSSTGYGYTF

length: 21
J: TRBJ2-7
V: TRBV18
D: TRBD1
size: .
DNA: TGTGCCAGCTCACCACTCCTCCCCTGGGAAGAGGACAGGGGGCTGATCTACGAGCAGTACTTC
CDR3: CASSPLLPWEEDRGLIYEQYF

length: 15
J: TRBJ2-1
V: TRBV5-1
D: .
size: .
DNA: TGCGCCAGCAGCTTGGCTCCAGACACCTACAATGAGCAGTTCTTC
CDR3: CASSLAPDTYNEQFF

length: 14
J: TRBJ2-7
V: TRBV19
D: TRBD1
size: .
DNA: TGTGCCAGTAGTATTGGGACAGGGGCCTACGAGCAGTACTTC
CDR3: CASSIGTGAYEQYF

length: 18
J: TRBJ1-3
V: TRBV4-1
D: .
size: .
DNA: TGCGCCAGCAGCCAAGCCCCCATCCGACTGAACTCTGGAAACACCATATATTTT
CDR3: CASSQAPIRLNSGNTIYF

length: 17
J: TRBJ2-1
V: TRBV4-2
D: TRBD2
size: once
DNA: TGTGCCAGCAGCCAAGAACTAGCGGGGGGAACCTACAATGAGCAGTTCTTC
CDR3: CASSQELAGGTYNEQFF

length: 15
J: TRBJ1-5
V: TRBV18
D: TRBD1
size: few
DNA: TGTGCCAGCTCACCCCCGGACAGGGTAAAGGGGCCCCAGCATTTT
CDR3: CASSPPDRVKGPQHF

length: 16
J: TRBJ1-2
V: TRBV18
D: .
size: .
DNA: TGTGCCAGCTCACCCGGGTGGGAGCCTACAATCTATGGCTACACCTTC
CDR3: CASSPGWEPTIYGYTF

length: 14
J: TRBJ2-6
V: TRBV2
D: TRBD1
size: once
DNA: TGTGCCAGCGGAGACAGGGCCGGGGCCAACGTCCTGACTTTC
CDR3: CASGDRAGANVLTF

length: 14
J: TRBJ2-5
V: TRBV6-5
D: .
size: .
DNA: TGTGCCAGTGCCGCGGGGGCACCCCCGGAGACCCAGTACTTC
CDR3: CASAAGAPPETQYF

length: 13
J: TRBJ2-3
V: TRBV9
D: TRBD2
size: .
DNA: TGTGCCAGCAGCGCCGGGAGGCGAGATACGCAGTATTTT
CDR3: CASSAGRRDTQYF

length: 16
J: TRBJ2-3
V: TRBV7-3
D: TRBD2
size: .
DNA: TGTGCCAGCAGCTTAAATGGGCGGGGGTTCGTAGATACGCAGTATTTT
CDR3: CASSLNGRGFVDTQYF